In its sample, the clone carrying this TCR beta chain was seen a few times. The antigen remains unidentified. The data derive from a study of cytomegalovirus exposure and HLA in healthy donors. The ends were cut back, 0 bases at V and 0 bases at J, with 7 bases in the middle. In germline, CDR1 is SGHKS, CDR2 YYEKEE (reference sequence). The CDR3 has 16 residues. Study outcomes and limitations: Analyzed later, most CMV-associated TCR beta chains appeared HLA-restricted.

The primer mix had 60 Vbeta and 13 Jbeta primers. Produced via immunoSEQ multiplex PCR; TCRdb's table is partial and in-frame only. The table records roughly 120,000 clones, around 80% of them present only once. The source is a female donor in good health and CMV-seropositive. Sequenced: PBMCs. The V and J genes are TRBV5-5 and TRBJ2-6; D unclear. The CDR3 spells CASSLAGFSGANVLTF. CDR3 sequence (DNA): TGTGCCAGCAGCTTGGCCGGGTTCTCTGGGGCCAACGTCCTGACTTTC. The full variable domain, in which reference TRBV5-5 and TRBJ2-6 provide the parts outside the CDR3, is DAGVTQSPTHLIKTRGQQVTLRCSPISGHKSVSWYQQVLGQGPQFIFQYYEKEERGRGNFPDRFSARQFPNYSSELNVNALLLGDSALYLCASSLAGFSGANVLTFGAGSRLTVL.